These T cell receptor beta chains were read from a single sample in a study of blood T cell repertoires in COVID-19. Libraries were prepared by immunoSEQ multiplex PCR; TCRdb keeps only in-frame clonotypes and omits some of them. The sample shows 55,000 to 80,000 clones, approximately 80% of them seen only once. What was sequenced was peripheral blood. The receptor set was obtained from a man between 65 and 79 years old with acute or convalescent COVID-19. The CDR3 runs from the conserved cysteine through the conserved F or W. The D gene is left open where the match is weak. Size tells how often a clone was seen (once, few, many) or the class of an expanded clone, and some rows leave it out.

abundance	d_gene	v_gene	j_gene	CDR3nt	CDR3aa
NA	NA	TRBV30	TRBJ2-5	TGTGCCTGGAGTGTACTGGGGGGACTTAAGAAGACCCAGTACTTC	CAWSVLGGLKKTQYF
NA	NA	TRBV4-3	TRBJ2-7	TGCGCCAGCAGCCAAGAAAGGGGGGCAGGGGGCGAGCAGTACTTC	CASSQERGAGGEQYF
NA	TRBD2	TRBV9	TRBJ2-2	TGTGCCAGCAGCTTGAGCGGGAGCTCAACCGGGGAGCTGTTTTTT	CASSLSGSSTGELFF
NA	TRBD2	TRBV11-2	TRBJ2-1	TGTGCCAGCCATTTAGCGGGAGGGGTCAATGAGCAGTTCTTC	CASHLAGGVNEQFF
NA	TRBD2	TRBV3-1/TRBV3-2	TRBJ2-1	TGTGCCAGCAGCCAATCGGGAGGACCGCAGTTCTTC	CASSQSGGPQFF
NA	TRBD1	TRBV19	TRBJ1-5	TGTGCCAGTATCGGGGCAGGGGGCGGGCAGCCCCAGCATTTT	CASIGAGGGQPQHF
NA	NA	TRBV7-8	TRBJ2-7	TGTGCCAGCAGCTTAGCGTCTCCTACCTACGAGCAGTACTTC	CASSLASPTYEQYF
NA	NA	TRBV5-1	TRBJ2-2	TGCGCCAGCAGCCGGGGAGAGGCGAACACCGGGGAGCTGTTTTTT	CASSRGEANTGELFF
NA	TRBD2	TRBV24-1	TRBJ2-1	TGTGCCACCAGTGACCATGGACTAGCGGGAGGTGAGCAGTTCTTC	CATSDHGLAGGEQFF
NA	TRBD1	TRBV6-5	TRBJ1-2	TGTGCCAGCACTATGACAGGGAACGGTGGCTACACCTTC	CASTMTGNGGYTF
few	TRBD1	TRBV5-1	TRBJ2-7	TGCGCCAGCACTGGGGCGACAGGGGGCACGGGTGAGCAGTACTTC	CASTGATGGTGEQYF
NA	TRBD1	TRBV6-4	TRBJ2-1	TGTGCCAGCAGTGAAGGGGGCAGAATTAATGAGCAGTTCTTC	CASSEGGRINEQFF
few	TRBD1	TRBV4-2	TRBJ1-5	TGTGCCAGCAGCCAAGGGACAGGGGGAAATCAGCCCCAGCATTTT	CASSQGTGGNQPQHF
NA	NA	TRBV6-2/TRBV6-3	TRBJ2-7	TGTGCCAGCAGTTTACTAGGCCCATTCGAGCAGTACTTC	CASSLLGPFEQYF
NA	TRBD1	TRBV5-1	TRBJ2-7	TGCGCCAGCAGCAGGGGAGGACAGGGGGTCCCCTACGAGCAGTACTTC	CASSRGGQGVPYEQYF
NA	TRBD2	TRBV9	TRBJ2-5	TGTGCCAGCAGTCCCCAGCGGGATGTGGGAGAGACCCAGTACTTC	CASSPQRDVGETQYF
once	TRBD2	TRBV24-1	TRBJ2-2	TGTGCCACCAGTGACAATAAAGGACTAGGATTAGGGTCCGGGGAGCTGTTTTTT	CATSDNKGLGLGSGELFF